The 20 T cell receptor beta chains listed next were all sequenced from one sample in a study of shared clonotypes between healthy human individuals. Measured with immunoSEQ multiplex PCR; TCRdb has only the in-frame clones, and not every one. This table has roughly 2.5 million clones, about 92% appearing once. The sample comprised naive CD4+ T cells sorted from blood. The subset was: CD45RA+ positively selected. The receptors were sampled from a man between 18 and 29 years old in good health.

V is TRBV7-6 and J is TRBJ2-1; 7 bases match TRBD1. Germline CDR1 reads SGHVS; CDR2 reads FNYEAQ. The V segment lost 8 bases and the J segment 3 bases; nucleotides outside the gene matches: 7. CDR3 length: 14 amino acids. The CDR3 region has the DNA TGTGCCAGCCGGGCAGGGGGAAGCTACAATGAGCAGTTCTTC. It yields the protein CASRAGGSYNEQFF.

This chain links TRBV7-9 with TRBJ1-2; possible D gene TRBD1, 6 bases. V was trimmed by 5 bases and J by 4 bases, leaving 14 bases between them. The CDR3 has 14 residues. Germline-derived CDR1 and CDR2 are SEHNR and FQNEAQ (reference sequence). Here the CDR3 reads CASSPDGGPYGYTF. The CDR3, as DNA: TGTGCCAGCAGCCCTGACGGGGGGCCCTATGGCTACACCTTC.

V is TRBV7-2 and J is TRBJ2-1, with 12 bases fitting TRBD2. V dropped 4 bases and J dropped 7; count of bases not matched to a gene: 14. Germline V gene data show CDR1 as SGHTA and CDR2 as FQGNSA. The CDR3 totals 18 residues. The CDR3 loop reads CASSSGSILAGGGNEQFF. CDR3 in DNA: TGTGCCAGCAGCTCCGGGTCAATTCTAGCGGGAGGGGGAAATGAGCAGTTCTTC. Full variable domain (rest looked up from reference TRBV7-2 and TRBJ2-1): GAGVSQSPSNKVTEKGKDVELRCDPISGHTALYWYRQSLGQGLEFLIYFQGNSAPDKSGLPSDRFSAERTGGSVSTLTIQRTQQEDSAVYLCASSSGSILAGGGNEQFFGPGTRLTVL.

The J gene is TRBJ2-7, the V gene TRBV11-3; D may match TRBD1 or TRBD2 (5 bases each). The CDR3 has 12 residues. V was clipped by 5 bases and J by 6 bases, with 11 bases between them. The V gene's germline CDR1 is SGHNT and CDR2 YENEEA. CDR3 in amino acids: CASSPGTGEQYF. The CDR3 DNA reads TGTGCCAGCAGCCCGGGGACGGGCGAGCAGTACTTC. The variable domain in full, with the rest retrieved from reference TRBV11-3 and TRBJ2-7, is EAGVVQSPRYKIIEKKQPVAFWCNPISGHNTLYWYLQNLGQGPELLIRYENEEAVDDSQLPKDRFSAERLKGVDSTLKIQPAELGDSAVYLCASSPGTGEQYFGPGTRLTVT.

As for this clone: In the same sample, other DNA sequences code for this CDR3. V and J are TRBV11-3 and TRBJ2-3; D unresolved. The germline V and J ends were trimmed by 1 base and 3 bases, with 8 bases remaining between them. Germline loops: CDR1 SGHNT, CDR2 YENEEA. CDR3 length: 14 amino acids. CDR3: CASSLGAATDTQYF. CDR3 coding DNA: TGTGCCAGCAGCTTAGGGGCCGCAACAGATACGCAGTATTTT.

Worth noting for this clone: This specimen includes other DNA sequences encoding the same CDR3. The chain recombines TRBV6-1 with TRBJ2-7; D may be TRBD1 (6 bases). Germline lookup yields CDR1 MNHNS and CDR2 SASEGT. This CDR3 has 13 amino acids. V shed 4 bases and J shed 4 bases, with 11 bases lying between them. The CDR3 DNA sequence: TGTGCCAGCAGTGCCAGGGGCGGGTACGAGCAGTACTTC. Protein: CASSARGGYEQYF.

The chain has TRBV30 and TRBJ1-6, with D maybe TRBD1 (5 bases). Deletions cut 2 bases from V and 7 bases from J, with 15 bases between. The CDR3 totals 15 residues. The germline V gene encodes CDR1 GTSNPN and CDR2 SVGIG (reference sequence). The CDR3 sequence is CAWSTLDRGNSPLHF. Here the CDR3 DNA reads TGTGCCTGGAGTACTTTAGACAGAGGGAATTCACCCCTCCACTTT.

In its sample, this clone was seen once. The chain carries TRBV6-5 and TRBJ2-7, with 10 positions matching TRBD1. V lost 6 bases and J lost 4; bases outside the gene matches: 6. The CDR3 extends over 14 amino acids. Germline V gene sequence: CDR1 MNHEY, CDR2 SVGAGI. The CDR3 DNA is TGTGCCAGCAGCCAACCGGGACAGGGGTACGAGCAGTACTTC. Amino acid sequence: CASSQPGQGYEQYF.

The genes are TRBV11-3 and TRBJ2-2; 8 bases match TRBD2. The junction had 0 bases not matched to a gene; V was cut back by 0 bases and J by 6 bases. This CDR3 region has 14 residues. Germline CDR1 is SGHNT and CDR2 is YENEEA. The CDR3 sequence: CASSLETSAGELFF. The CDR3 coding sequence is TGTGCCAGCAGCTTAGAGACTAGCGCCGGGGAGCTGTTTTTT.

The V gene is TRBV6-1, the J gene TRBJ2-7, with 7 nucleotides matching TRBD1. After removal of 7 bases from V and 2 bases from J, the junction contained 8 bases not matched to a gene. Germline assignment: CDR1 MNHNS and CDR2 SASEGT. The length of the CDR3 is 14 residues. The CDR3 loop is CASIDQGVTYEQYF. The CDR3 DNA follows: TGTGCCAGCATCGACCAGGGGGTTACCTACGAGCAGTACTTC.

The V gene is TRBV9, the J gene TRBJ2-6; D gene unclear. V gave up 2 bases and J gave up 2 bases, with 20 bases separating them. Germline lookup yields CDR1 SGDLS and CDR2 YYNGEE. The length of the CDR3 is 19 residues. CDR3 in amino acids: CASSVGVTTTEPGANVLTF. The DNA for the CDR3 is TGTGCCAGCAGCGTCGGAGTCACGACAACTGAACCTGGGGCCAACGTCCTGACTTTC.

This sequence joins TRBV6-1 and TRBJ1-2; a weak D match, TRBD1 (5 bases). The CDR3 totals 13 residues. Trimming removed 7 bases from V and 1 base from J, with 10 bases in between. CDR1 is MNHNS and CDR2 is SASEGT in the germline V gene. The CDR3 DNA sequence: TGTGCCAGCACTGTGGGGCGTAACTATGGCTACACCTTC. Its protein product is CASTVGRNYGYTF.

The chain uses TRBV5-1 and TRBJ2-7; no definite D call. Germline lookup yields CDR1 SGHRS and CDR2 YFSETQ. The CDR3 runs to 15 residues. Trimming cost V 2 bases and J 6 bases, with 18 bases left between them. CDR3 loop: CASSLSSRLRGEQYF. In DNA, the CDR3 is TGCGCCAGCAGCTTATCATCGCGGCTGCGCGGCGAGCAGTACTTC.

As concerns this clone: Other DNA sequences in this sample translate to the same CDR3. The V call is TRBV6-5, the J call TRBJ1-1; D remains ambiguous. The length of the CDR3 is 14 residues. Germline V lookup: CDR1 MNHEY, CDR2 SVGAGI. V lost 1 base, J lost 0 bases, and 6 bases lay in between. The CDR3 is CASSYLGMNTEAFF. CDR3 coding DNA: TGTGCCAGCAGTTACTTGGGGATGAACACTGAAGCTTTCTTT.

In the case of this clone: Additional DNA sequences in this sample encode the identical CDR3. The chain employs TRBV11-2 and TRBJ2-3, with D unclear. The V and J ends lost 5 bases and 5 bases respectively, with 8 bases between them. The CDR3 consists of 12 residues. In germline, CDR1 is SGHAT, CDR2 FQNNGV. In DNA, the CDR3 is TGTGCCAGCAGCCCCCCCGGAGATACGCAGTATTTT. Its protein is CASSPPGDTQYF.

The rearrangement uses TRBV25-1 and TRBJ2-7; D is possibly TRBD1 (6 bases). CDR3 length: 15 amino acids. Germline V gene sequence: CDR1 MGHDK, CDR2 SYGVNS. V dropped 5 bases and J dropped 1 base, with 15 bases sitting between them. The CDR3 nucleotides read TGTGCCAGCAGTAACGGACAGAAAAAGTCCTACGAGCAGTACTTC. Translating gives CASSNGQKKSYEQYF.

The chain couples TRBV6-1 to TRBJ2-7; possible D gene TRBD1, 5 bases. This CDR3 spans 15 amino acids. V was shortened by 6 bases and J by 2 bases, with 17 bases between the two germline ends. Germline values: CDR1 MNHNS, CDR2 SASEGT. The DNA of the CDR3 is TGTGCCAGCAGACAGGTGGGAAGTCCCCCCTACGAGCAGTACTTC. It specifies CASRQVGSPPYEQYF.

This chain joins TRBV7-2 and TRBJ2-1, with TRBD2 identical over 9 bases. The CDR3 runs 16 residues. Per the germline V gene, CDR1 is SGHTA and CDR2 is FQGNSA. J was trimmed by 6 bases and V by 5 bases; bases with no gene match: 11. CDR3 protein: CASSPLGSGSINEQFF. For the CDR3, the DNA is TGTGCCAGCAGCCCCTTAGGTAGCGGGAGTATCAATGAGCAGTTCTTC.

This chain uses TRBV6-6 with TRBJ2-7; TRBD2 matches at 10 bases. Per germline, CDR1 MNHNY and CDR2 SVGAGI (reference sequence). The CDR3 runs 15 residues. V shed 2 bases, J shed 2 bases, and the junction held 3 bases outside the gene matches. The CDR3, as DNA: TGTGCCAGCAGTTACGATAGCGGGAGGACCTACGAGCAGTACTTC. Residues: CASSYDSGRTYEQYF.

V gene TRBV7-9 combines with J gene TRBJ2-5; no reliable D call. There are 15 residues in the CDR3. The V end was cut by 4 bases, the J end by 5 bases, with 17 bases between. The germline V gene encodes CDR1 SEHNR and CDR2 FQNEAQ (reference sequence). This chain's CDR3 is CASSSAAPSGETQYF. The CDR3 DNA reads TGTGCCAGCAGCTCAGCTGCCCCTTCTGGGGAGACCCAGTACTTC.